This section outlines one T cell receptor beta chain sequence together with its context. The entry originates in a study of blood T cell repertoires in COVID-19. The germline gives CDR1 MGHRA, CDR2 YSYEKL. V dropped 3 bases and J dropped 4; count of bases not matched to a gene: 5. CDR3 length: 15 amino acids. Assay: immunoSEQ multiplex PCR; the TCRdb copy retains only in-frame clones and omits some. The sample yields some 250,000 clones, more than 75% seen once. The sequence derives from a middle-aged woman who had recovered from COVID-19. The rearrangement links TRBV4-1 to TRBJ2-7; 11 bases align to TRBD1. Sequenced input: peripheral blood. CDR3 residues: CASSHIRDRGYEQYF. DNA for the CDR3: TGCGCCAGCAGCCACATCCGGGACAGGGGGTACGAGCAGTACTTC.